A single T cell receptor beta chain is shown here with its context. V dropped 3 bases and J dropped 4 bases, with 13 bases sitting between them. Per germline, CDR1 MNHEY and CDR2 SMNVEV (reference sequence). The CDR3 is 15 amino acids. The data are from a study of CD8 T cells in ankylosing spondylitis. TCRdb recomputed calls from the 5' RACE reads with MiXCR, one row per CDR3 protein. This table holds about 240,000 distinct CDR3 sequences, about 10% found once. The V gene is TRBV27, the J gene TRBJ2-1; D perhaps matches TRBD2 (6 bases). The TCR originated in a male donor with ankylosing spondylitis or in good health (not recorded which). Specimen: blood, either unsorted or a sorted T cell fraction (not recorded which). The CDR3: CASSFGEATYNEQFF. As DNA, the CDR3 is TGTGCCAGCAGTTTTGGGGAGGCCACTTACAATGAGCAGTTCTTC.